The 27 T cell receptor beta chains listed next were all sequenced from one sample in a study of blood T cells in healthy people across ages. A second PCR of about 7 to 12 cycles used a sample-barcoded 5' primer and a J-beta primer mix. MiXCR, run by TCRdb on the 5' RACE reads, gives a single entry per CDR3 protein. The table shows about 1.4 million distinct CDR3 sequences, with roughly 64% occurring only once. Sequencing input: blood. The source of these receptors is a man aged 18 to 29 in good health.

This chain uses TRBV5-1 with TRBJ1-1, with a possible D match to TRBD1 (6 bases). The CDR3 length is 15 residues. V was trimmed by 1 base and J by 0 bases, leaving 10 bases between them. Germline CDR1 SGHRS, CDR2 YFSETQ. The chain's CDR3 is CASSLLDSLNTEAFF. The DNA for the CDR3 is TGCGCCAGCAGCTTGTTGGACAGTTTGAACACTGAAGCTTTCTTT.

This clonotype was seen a handful of times. This chain links TRBV20-1 with TRBJ2-7, with 7 nucleotides matching TRBD2. The J call may be faulty, since TRBJ2-5 better matches the DNA end. This CDR3 has 12 residues. Germline CDR1 and CDR2: DFQATT and SNEGSKA (reference sequence). In nucleotides, the CDR3 is TGCAGTGCTAGTATAGCGGGAGAGACCCAGTACTTC. Translated, it gives CSASIAGETQYF.

V and J are TRBV20-1 and TRBJ1-5, with D unclear. Trimming pared 4 bases from V and 2 bases from J, leaving 12 bases between. From germline, CDR1 is DFQATT and CDR2 SNEGSKA (reference sequence). This CDR3 contains 14 residues. The CDR3 protein is CSATTIDGNQPQHF. The CDR3 nucleotides read TGCAGTGCTACTACCATCGATGGCAATCAGCCCCAGCATTTT.

Here the CDR3 reads CASSAAAGGRDTQYF. The CDR3 DNA follows: TGTGCCAGCAGTGCAGCCGCTGGGGGAAGAGATACGCAGTATTTT. The J gene is TRBJ2-3, the V gene TRBV28; TRBD1 or TRBD2 may be the D gene (5 bases each). Germline V gives CDR1 MDHEN, CDR2 SYDVKM. CDR3 length: 15 amino acids. Trimming shortened V by 5 bases and J by 5 bases, and 17 bases separated the two germline ends.

V usage is TRBV19 and J usage is TRBJ2-4; the D is unclear. Germline V gives CDR1 LNHDA, CDR2 SQIVND (reference sequence). V shed 4 bases and J shed 6 bases, with 4 bases lying between them. There are 11 residues in the CDR3. This chain's CDR3 is CASSTGNIQYF. The CDR3 DNA sequence: TGTGCCAGTAGTACAGGAAACATTCAGTACTTC.

This CDR3 reads CSAEGGTNEQFF. The CDR3 DNA is TGCAGTGCCGAGGGGGGGACCAATGAGCAGTTCTTC. The J gene is TRBJ2-1, the V gene TRBV20-1, with D perhaps matching TRBD2 (7 bases). CDR3 size: 12 residues. CDR1 is DFQATT and CDR2 is SNEGSKA in the germline V gene (reference sequence). V was cut by 6 bases and J by 6 bases, with 12 bases left in between.

This clonotype was seen more than once but under ten times. The chain combines TRBV9 with TRBJ1-4; D possibly corresponds to TRBD1 (6 bases). Germline CDR1 is SGDLS and CDR2 is YYNGEE. The ends were cut back, 4 bases at V and 3 bases at J, with 10 bases in the middle. The CDR3 consists of 14 residues. The CDR3 is CASSRDNPNEKLFF. CDR3 in DNA: TGTGCCAGCAGCAGGGACAATCCTAATGAAAAACTGTTTTTT. Combining the CDR3 with reference TRBV9 and TRBJ1-4 gives the whole variable domain DSGVTQTPKHLITATGQRVTLRCSPRSGDLSVYWYQQSLDQGLQFLIQYYNGEERAKGNILERFSAQQFPDLHSELNLSSLELGDSALYFCASSRDNPNEKLFFGSGTQLSVL.

The chain combines TRBV12-3 or TRBV12-4 with TRBJ2-4; either TRBD1 or TRBD2 may fit D (5 bases each). The V end lost 8 bases, the J end lost 9 bases, and 14 bases lay between the germline ends. This CDR3 spans 12 amino acids. The CDR3 DNA is TGTGCCAGCGAGGGACGCCAGAGCATTCAGTACTTC. This gives the protein CASEGRQSIQYF.

The rearrangement uses TRBV27 and TRBJ2-7, with a possible D match to TRBD1 (6 bases). The CDR3 spans 15 residues. The V and J ends lost 4 bases and 4 bases respectively, with 17 bases between them. CDR1 is MNHEY and CDR2 is SMNVEV in the germline V gene (reference sequence). The CDR3 spells CASSSTGVLLYEQYF. The CDR3 nucleotides are TGTGCCAGCAGTTCGACAGGAGTCTTGTTGTACGAGCAGTACTTC.

This clonotype was found a few times. The chain carries TRBV7-2 and TRBJ2-7; no reliable D call. Germline V gives CDR1 SGHTA, CDR2 FQGNSA. This CDR3 is 16 amino acids long. With 1 base removed from V and 0 bases from J, the gap between germline ends came to 13 bases. CDR3 residues: CASSLVPQSSSYEQYF. The CDR3 coding sequence is TGTGCCAGCAGCTTAGTACCCCAGTCCAGCTCCTACGAGCAGTACTTC.

The chain carries TRBV20-1 and TRBJ2-5; weak D call: TRBD2 (6 bases). This CDR3 has 15 residues. Germline loops: CDR1 DFQATT, CDR2 SNEGSKA (reference sequence). Between the trimmed V and J ends, which lost 1 base and 11 bases, there was a span of 23 bases. The CDR3 nucleotides read TGCAGTGCTAGAGTGAGCGTTGCGGGGTCCAATGAGCAGTACTTC. Translation gives CSARVSVAGSNEQYF.

The J gene is TRBJ2-7, the V gene TRBV5-1; tentative D call: TRBD1 (6 bases). Germline-derived CDR1 and CDR2 are SGHRS and YFSETQ. This CDR3 is 16 amino acids long. The germline V and J ends were trimmed by 3 bases and 6 bases, with 22 bases remaining between them. The CDR3 loop reads CASSSEPGTLRSEQYF. CDR3 in DNA: TGCGCCAGCAGCTCGGAACCCGGGACACTTAGGAGCGAGCAGTACTTC.

The V gene is TRBV11-3, the J gene TRBJ2-3, with TRBD2 matching over 13 bases. CDR1 SGHNT and CDR2 YENEEA come from the germline V gene. Unmatched junction bases numbered 8, after V lost 5 bases and J lost 6 bases. The CDR3 loop spans 16 amino acids. The CDR3 sequence: CASSRELAGGHDTQYF. CDR3 nucleotides: TGTGCCAGCAGCCGTGAACTAGCGGGGGGGCATGATACGCAGTATTTT.

The chain couples TRBV11-2 to TRBJ2-3; maybe TRBD2 (6 bases). The CDR3 contains 16 residues. Deletions cut 5 bases from V and 2 bases from J, with 17 bases between. The germline V gene encodes CDR1 SGHAT and CDR2 FQNNGV. For the CDR3, the DNA is TGTGCCAGCAGCACCGGGGGAAACCAAAACACAGATACGCAGTATTTT. Its translation is CASSTGGNQNTDTQYF.

The V call is TRBV5-1, the J call TRBJ2-7; D is unresolved. Trimming removed 1 base from V and 3 bases from J, with 11 bases in between. The CDR3 runs to 14 residues. The germline gives CDR1 SGHRS, CDR2 YFSETQ. In nucleotides, the CDR3 is TGCGCCAGCAGCTTGTTCCCAGGATTCTACGAGCAGTACTTC. Translated, it gives CASSLFPGFYEQYF.

The gene calls are TRBV27 and TRBJ2-3; D not certain. In germline, CDR1 is MNHEY, CDR2 SMNVEV (reference sequence). CDR3 length: 12 amino acids. V was clipped by 6 bases and J by 7 bases, with 11 bases between them. The CDR3 sequence: CASSTNLYTQYF. The DNA for the CDR3 is TGTGCCAGCAGCACCAATTTGTATACGCAGTATTTT.

This chain uses TRBV25-1 with TRBJ1-2; unclear D gene. V shed 2 bases and J shed 1 base, with 8 bases lying between them. The germline gives CDR1 MGHDK, CDR2 SYGVNS. The CDR3 extends over 14 amino acids. CDR3 in DNA: TGTGCCAGCAGTGAACACAGCTATAACTATGGCTACACCTTC. Translating gives CASSEHSYNYGYTF.

A single count supports this clonotype. The genes are TRBV9 and TRBJ1-1; D is undetermined. This CDR3 region has 11 residues. CDR1 and CDR2 (germline): SGDLS, YYNGEE. V was trimmed by 3 bases and J by 6 bases, leaving 6 bases between them. The CDR3 coding sequence is TGTGCCAGCAGCGCGGACCCTGAAGCTTTCTTT. Translating gives CASSADPEAFF.

Concerning this clonotype itself: One junction end disagrees with the germline gene, perhaps due to a read error. This chain uses TRBV29-1 with TRBJ2-1; D is uncertain. CDR1 SQVTM and CDR2 ANQGSEA come from the germline V gene. The CDR3 runs 12 residues. The CDR3 sequence: CGVVVVGNEQFF. The CDR3 DNA sequence: TGCGGCGTTGTGGTGGTAGGGAATGAGCAGTTCTTC.

The gene calls are TRBV13 and TRBJ1-2, with 12 bases matching TRBD1. Losses at the gene ends were 5 bases for V and 6 bases for J; bases not matched to a gene: 10. The CDR3 length is 16 residues. Germline values: CDR1 PRHDT, CDR2 FYEKMQ (reference sequence). The CDR3 here is CASSQTPGQGAHGYTF. In DNA form, the CDR3 reads TGTGCCAGCAGCCAAACCCCGGGACAGGGGGCTCATGGCTACACCTTC.

The J gene is TRBJ2-1, the V gene TRBV4-1, with D uncertain. The CDR3 totals 16 residues. Per germline, CDR1 MGHRA and CDR2 YSYEKL. Trimming cost V 5 bases and J 4 bases, with 18 bases left between them. CDR3 nucleotide sequence: TGCGCCAGCAGCACAGACCCCACTCCTAGATACAATGAGCAGTTCTTC. Its protein is CASSTDPTPRYNEQFF.

The chain is built from TRBV7-9 and TRBJ1-6; tentatively, D is TRBD1 (6 bases). The V end lost 5 bases, the J end lost 4 bases, and 15 bases lay between the germline ends. The CDR3 has 16 amino acids. Per germline, CDR1 SEHNR and CDR2 FQNEAQ (reference sequence). CDR3 residues: CASSQAKGDYNSPLHF. The CDR3 bases are TGTGCCAGCAGCCAGGCAAAGGGGGATTATAATTCACCCCTCCACTTT.

The chain couples TRBV9 to TRBJ2-3, with 7 bases identical to TRBD2. Trimming at V came to 6 bases and at J to 2 bases, leaving 9 bases not matched to a gene. The CDR3 totals 15 residues. Germline V gene lookup returns CDR1 SGDLS and CDR2 YYNGEE. This CDR3 is CASTAGLLNTDTQYF. CDR3 DNA: TGTGCCAGCACCGCGGGACTACTCAACACAGATACGCAGTATTTT.

This clonotype was found many times. The V gene is TRBV20-1, the J gene TRBJ2-7; D is unclear. CDR1 is DFQATT, CDR2 SNEGSKA, per germline (reference sequence). There are 13 residues in the CDR3. CDR3 DNA: TGCAGGGCACCTCCCGACTCCCCCTACGAGCAGTACTTC. Translated: CRAPPDSPYEQYF.

This clonotype was picked up many times. One end of the junction does not line up with germline, which may come from a read error. The gene calls are TRBV5-1 and TRBJ2-3, with 12 bases identical to TRBD2. Germline V gives CDR1 SGHRS, CDR2 YFSETQ. This CDR3 has 16 amino acids. The CDR3 loop reads CASSPGTSGSTDTQYF. The CDR3 DNA follows: TGTGCCAGCAGTCCCGGGACTAGCGGGAGCACAGATACGCAGTATTTT.

The chain combines TRBV6-5 with TRBJ1-1, with a weak D call TRBD1 (6 bases). Germline values: CDR1 MNHEY, CDR2 SVGAGI. V was trimmed by 8 bases and J by 1 base, leaving 14 bases between them. The length of the CDR3 is 14 residues. CDR3 sequence (DNA): TGTGCCAGCGAAACAGGGATGGGGAACACTGAAGCTTTCTTT. Protein sequence: CASETGMGNTEAFF.

With regard to this clonotype: One end of the junction fails to match germline, which may point to a read error. The chain couples TRBV29-1 to TRBJ1-2; no firm D call. Germline lookup yields CDR1 SQVTM and CDR2 ANQGSEA. The CDR3 loop spans 11 amino acids. The CDR3 DNA sequence: TGCAGCGTTGAAGAGTGGGTTGGCCACACCTTC. Its translation: CSVEEWVGHTF.